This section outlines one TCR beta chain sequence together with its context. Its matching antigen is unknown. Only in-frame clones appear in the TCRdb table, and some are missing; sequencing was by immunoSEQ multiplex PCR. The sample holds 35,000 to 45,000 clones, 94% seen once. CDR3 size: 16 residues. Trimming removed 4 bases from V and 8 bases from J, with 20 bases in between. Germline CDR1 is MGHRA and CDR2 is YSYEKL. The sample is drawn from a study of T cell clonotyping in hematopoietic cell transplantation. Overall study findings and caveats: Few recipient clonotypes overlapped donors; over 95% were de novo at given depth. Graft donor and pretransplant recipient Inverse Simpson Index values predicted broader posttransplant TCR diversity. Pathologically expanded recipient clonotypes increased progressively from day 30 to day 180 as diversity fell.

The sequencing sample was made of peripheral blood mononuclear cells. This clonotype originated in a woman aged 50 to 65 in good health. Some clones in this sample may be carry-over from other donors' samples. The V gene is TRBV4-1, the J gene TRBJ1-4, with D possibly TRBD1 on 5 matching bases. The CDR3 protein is CASSPNRGRVGEKLFF. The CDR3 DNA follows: TGCGCCAGCAGCCCCAACCGGGGCAGGGTTGGAGAAAAACTGTTTTTT.